This T cell receptor beta chain originates from a study of response to subunit inactivated influenza vaccine. The germline CDR1 and CDR2 sequences are SGHRS and YFSETQ. This CDR3 has 15 residues. The trim removed 4 bases at V and 8 bases at J, leaving 10 bases unmatched. The table lists this clonotype with a few counts. TCRdb recomputed calls from the RT-PCR reads with MiXCR, one row per CDR3 protein. The data hold 650,000 to 800,000 distinct CDR3 sequences, with 18% observed a single time. The V and J genes are TRBV5-1 and TRBJ1-4, with 8 bases fitting TRBD1. The TCR was taken from a man over 45 who received an inactivated influenza vaccine. The sample consisted of PBMCs from blood, taken roughly 5 days after vaccination. As DNA, the CDR3 is TGCGCCAGCAGCCCAGGACAGGGCGGAGCGGAAAAACTGTTTTTT. It yields the protein CASSPGQGGAEKLFF.